This is a list of T cell receptor beta chains from one sample in a study of T cell responses to AZD1222 COVID-19 vaccine. Clones were read by immunoSEQ multiplex PCR, and TCRdb kept only the in-frame ones, dropping some. In the table there are about 170,000 clones, about 88% of which are singletons. The input for sequencing was peripheral blood, taken on day 0 of AZD1222 vaccination. These receptors originate from an adult in good health. Each CDR3 is given with its conserved first and last residue. Fields, in order: V gene, CDR3 length, J gene, clone size, D gene, CDR3 DNA, CDR3 protein. The D gene is left open where the match is weak. Size is omitted from some rows. Given values are once, few, many or a class for expanded clones.

V: TRBV7-2; length: 16; J: TRBJ1-4; size: once; D: -; DNA: TGTGCCAGCAGCTTATCGCCTGCAGCAACTAATGAAAAACTGTTTTTT; CDR3: CASSLSPAATNEKLFF
V: TRBV29-1; length: 11; J: TRBJ1-2; size: -; D: TRBD1; DNA: TGCAGCGAATGGACAGGGAATGGCTACACCTTC; CDR3: CSEWTGNGYTF
V: TRBV4-3; length: 13; J: TRBJ1-1; size: -; D: -; DNA: TGCGCCAGCAGCCAAGATTTAAACACTGAAGCTTTCTTT; CDR3: CASSQDLNTEAFF
V: TRBV6-6; length: 13; J: TRBJ1-5; size: -; D: -; DNA: TGTGCCAGCAGTACCACGGGGAATCAGCCCCAGCATTTT; CDR3: CASSTTGNQPQHF
V: TRBV29-1; length: 14; J: TRBJ1-1; size: once; D: -; DNA: TGCAGCGTTGAAGATGGAGTGACTAGCCGATGGGCTTTCTTT; CDR3: CSVEDGVTSRWAFF
V: TRBV5-1; length: 15; J: TRBJ2-7; size: -; D: TRBD2; DNA: TGCGCCAGCAGCTTGGAGCCTAGCGGGTTCTACGAGCAGTACTTC; CDR3: CASSLEPSGFYEQYF
V: TRBV11-2; length: 15; J: TRBJ1-5; size: -; D: -; DNA: TGTGCCAGCAGCTTAGGCGAGCCGGGGTACCAGCCCCAGCATTTT; CDR3: CASSLGEPGYQPQHF
V: TRBV24-1; length: 15; J: TRBJ2-3; size: -; D: TRBD1; DNA: TGTGCCACCAGTGATTTTGGACAGGGGACAGATACGCAGTATTTT; CDR3: CATSDFGQGTDTQYF
V: TRBV6-1; length: 10; J: TRBJ1-2; size: -; D: -; DNA: TGTGCCAGCAGTGAGAGTGGCTACACCTTC; CDR3: CASSESGYTF
V: TRBV29-1; length: 16; J: TRBJ2-3; size: -; D: TRBD2; DNA: TGCAGCGCCCTGATACTAGCGGGAGGTTTCACAGATACGCAGTATTTT; CDR3: CSALILAGGFTDTQYF
V: TRBV27; length: 17; J: TRBJ2-3; size: -; D: TRBD2; DNA: TGTGCCAGCAGTTTACGGGGTAGCGGGGGGAACACAGATACGCAGTATTTT; CDR3: CASSLRGSGGNTDTQYF
V: TRBV19; length: 15; J: TRBJ1-5; size: once; D: TRBD1; DNA: TGTGCCAGTCACACCCCCGGACAGGGCAATCAGCCCCAGCATTTT; CDR3: CASHTPGQGNQPQHF
V: TRBV7-8; length: 17; J: TRBJ1-6; size: -; D: -; DNA: TGTGCCAGCTCCCCTATCCCGCAGGGCGCCAATAATTCACCCCTCCACTTT; CDR3: CASSPIPQGANNSPLHF
V: TRBV19; length: 16; J: TRBJ1-5; size: -; D: -; DNA: TGTGCCAGTAGTCCCGGGACATTCGATAGCAATCAGCCCCAGCATTTT; CDR3: CASSPGTFDSNQPQHF
V: TRBV7-2; length: 13; J: TRBJ1-1; size: -; D: -; DNA: TGTGCCAGCAGCTTAGCGCATCGGGGGTCAGCTTTCTTT; CDR3: CASSLAHRGSAFF
V: TRBV2; length: 13; J: TRBJ1-2; size: -; D: -; DNA: TGTGCCACCACGGGACAACTAAACTATGGCTACACCTTC; CDR3: CATTGQLNYGYTF
V: TRBV5-1; length: 13; J: TRBJ1-1; size: -; D: -; DNA: TGCGCCAGCAGCTATGGACAGAACACTGAAGCTTTCTTT; CDR3: CASSYGQNTEAFF
V: TRBV6-5; length: 13; J: TRBJ1-1; size: -; D: -; DNA: TGTGCCAGCAGTTACGGTGGCCGCACTGAAGCTTTCTTT; CDR3: CASSYGGRTEAFF
V: TRBV9; length: 16; J: TRBJ1-1; size: -; D: TRBD1; DNA: TGTGCCAGCAGCGTAGTCCCAGGGGGAATGAACACTGAAGCTTTCTTT; CDR3: CASSVVPGGMNTEAFF
V: TRBV4-1; length: 14; J: TRBJ2-5; size: -; D: -; DNA: TGCGCCAGCAGCCAAGAGCAGTCCCAAGAGACCCAGTACTTC; CDR3: CASSQEQSQETQYF
V: TRBV21-1; length: 13; J: TRBJ1-3; size: -; D: -; DNA: -; CDR3: CASAWGSGNTIYF
V: TRBV25-1; length: 14; J: TRBJ2-3; size: -; D: TRBD2; DNA: TGTGCCAGCAGTGATCCGGGGGGGCTAGATACGCAGTATTTT; CDR3: CASSDPGGLDTQYF
V: TRBV27; length: 13; J: TRBJ1-1; size: -; D: -; DNA: TGTGCCAGCAGCGCCGATACGGTCACTGAAGCTTTCTTT; CDR3: CASSADTVTEAFF
V: TRBV9; length: 15; J: TRBJ2-1; size: -; D: -; DNA: TGTGCCAGCAGCGTAGCAGGGGCCCCCGAGAATGAGCAGTTCTTC; CDR3: CASSVAGAPENEQFF
V: TRBV3-1/TRBV3-2; length: 14; J: TRBJ2-3; size: -; D: -; DNA: TGTGCCAGCAGCCGTCTTGGGGCCCAAGATACGCAGTATTTT; CDR3: CASSRLGAQDTQYF
V: TRBV5-1; length: 16; J: TRBJ1-6; size: -; D: -; DNA: TGCGCCAGCAGCTTGGGTCTGGACAGAACTAATTCACCCCTCCACTTT; CDR3: CASSLGLDRTNSPLHF
V: TRBV30; length: 12; J: TRBJ1-2; size: -; D: -; DNA: TGTGCCTCCCGTGGGGGAAACTATGGCTACACCTTC; CDR3: CASRGGNYGYTF
V: TRBV6-2/TRBV6-3; length: 19; J: TRBJ2-1; size: -; D: TRBD1; DNA: TGTGCCAGCAGTTACCCTGGGACAGGGGGCTCTCCTGTCTACAATGAGCAGTTCTTC; CDR3: CASSYPGTGGSPVYNEQFF
V: TRBV19; length: 12; J: TRBJ1-3; size: -; D: -; DNA: TGTGCCAGTATCTCTACTGGGAACACCATATATTTT; CDR3: CASISTGNTIYF
V: TRBV19; length: 12; J: TRBJ1-1; size: -; D: -; DNA: TGTGCCAGTAGTAGAGGGAACACTGAAGCTTTCTTT; CDR3: CASSRGNTEAFF
V: TRBV2; length: 15; J: TRBJ1-5; size: once; D: TRBD1; DNA: TGTGCCAGCAGTGGAGCGACAGGGGGCAATCAGCCCCAGCATTTT; CDR3: CASSGATGGNQPQHF
V: TRBV7-9; length: 14; J: TRBJ2-7; size: -; D: -; DNA: TGTGCCAGCAGCTTAGCTGCAGGTACCTACGAGCAGTACTTC; CDR3: CASSLAAGTYEQYF
V: TRBV5-4; length: 14; J: TRBJ2-3; size: -; D: -; DNA: TGTGCCAGCAGCTTGGTTGGTTCCGCAGATACGCAGTATTTT; CDR3: CASSLVGSADTQYF
V: TRBV6-5; length: 15; J: TRBJ2-5; size: -; D: -; DNA: TGTGCCAGCAGACCTACCGGGACCACCAAGAGGTCCCAGTACTTC; CDR3: CASRPTGTTKRSQYF
V: TRBV30; length: 13; J: TRBJ1-2; size: -; D: TRBD1; DNA: TGTGCCTGGACCCCAGGACAGGGAGATGGCTACACCTTC; CDR3: CAWTPGQGDGYTF
V: TRBV5-5; length: 13; J: TRBJ1-6; size: -; D: -; DNA: TGTGCCAGCAGCTCGGCCCCGGAGTCACCCCTCCACTTT; CDR3: CASSSAPESPLHF
V: TRBV7-2; length: 13; J: TRBJ2-7; size: -; D: TRBD2; DNA: TGTGCCAGCAGCCACACTAGCGGCTACGAGCAGTACTTC; CDR3: CASSHTSGYEQYF
V: TRBV6-1; length: 16; J: TRBJ2-1; size: -; D: TRBD2; DNA: TGTGCCAGCAGTGCCGGACTAGCGGGGACATACAATGAGCAGTTCTTC; CDR3: CASSAGLAGTYNEQFF
V: TRBV5-1; length: 17; J: TRBJ1-1; size: once; D: TRBD1; DNA: TGCGCCAGCAGCTTGGCGGTTACCGGGACAGGCGGTTCTGAAGCTTTCTTT; CDR3: CASSLAVTGTGGSEAFF
V: TRBV7-8; length: 13; J: TRBJ1-2; size: -; D: -; DNA: TGTGCCAGCAGACCGCAGGGGAACTATGGCTACACCTTC; CDR3: CASRPQGNYGYTF
V: TRBV12-5; length: 14; J: TRBJ2-3; size: once; D: -; DNA: TGTGCTAGTGGTTCCGGACACCTCACAGATACGCAGTATTTT; CDR3: CASGSGHLTDTQYF
V: TRBV13; length: 14; J: TRBJ1-6; size: -; D: TRBD1; DNA: TGTGCCAGCAGATCGGGACAGACTAATTCACCCCTCCACTTT; CDR3: CASRSGQTNSPLHF
V: TRBV4-3; length: 15; J: TRBJ2-5; size: -; D: -; DNA: TGCGCCAGCAGCCAAGGAGTAGGGGGGCAAGAGACCCAGTACTTC; CDR3: CASSQGVGGQETQYF
V: TRBV28; length: 16; J: TRBJ1-2; size: once; D: TRBD1; DNA: TGTGCCAGCAGTTGGGGGGCTGGACAGGGGAGCGGTGGCTACACCTTC; CDR3: CASSWGAGQGSGGYTF
V: TRBV6-5; length: 15; J: TRBJ1-6; size: -; D: TRBD1; DNA: TGTGCCAGCAGTATCGGACAGGTGTATAATTCACCCCTCCACTTT; CDR3: CASSIGQVYNSPLHF
V: TRBV6-5; length: 15; J: TRBJ1-5; size: -; D: TRBD1; DNA: TGTGCCAGCAGTTACTCGGGACAGGGAGTTAGGCCCCAGCATTTT; CDR3: CASSYSGQGVRPQHF
V: TRBV5-6; length: 14; J: TRBJ1-1; size: -; D: -; DNA: TGTGCCAGCAGCTTGGTGTCCAGCAGAACTGAAGCTTTCTTT; CDR3: CASSLVSSRTEAFF
V: TRBV12-3/TRBV12-4; length: 11; J: TRBJ2-1; size: -; D: -; DNA: TGTGCCACCAGGGAGATCGATGAGCAGTTCTTC; CDR3: CATREIDEQFF
V: TRBV18; length: 15; J: TRBJ1-1; size: -; D: TRBD1; DNA: TGTGCCAGCTCACGCGGGACAGGGACGAACACTGAAGCTTTCTTT; CDR3: CASSRGTGTNTEAFF
V: TRBV28; length: 18; J: TRBJ1-5; size: -; D: TRBD1; DNA: TGTGCCAGCAGTCCCCCAATCCCGACAGGGAAAAGCAATCAGCCCCAGCATTTT; CDR3: CASSPPIPTGKSNQPQHF
V: TRBV6-4; length: 16; J: TRBJ1-1; size: -; D: -; DNA: TGTGCCAGCAATTTCCCGACGGGGGCCACGAACACTGAAGCTTTCTTT; CDR3: CASNFPTGATNTEAFF
V: TRBV18; length: 14; J: TRBJ2-1; size: -; D: -; DNA: TGTGCCAGCTCACCACCGCGTCCCTACAATGAGCAGTTCTTC; CDR3: CASSPPRPYNEQFF
V: TRBV18; length: 15; J: TRBJ2-6; size: -; D: -; DNA: TGTGCCAGCTCACCACTGGTTGGTGGGGCCAACGTCCTGACTTTC; CDR3: CASSPLVGGANVLTF
V: TRBV27; length: 14; J: TRBJ1-1; size: -; D: -; DNA: TGTGCCAGCAGTTTTGGGGTTCTTGTCCCTGAAGCTTTCTTT; CDR3: CASSFGVLVPEAFF
V: TRBV28; length: 17; J: TRBJ1-2; size: -; D: -; DNA: TGTGCCAGCAGTTTACTCAAGGGAGCAGGGATGGGCTTTGGCTACACCTTC; CDR3: CASSLLKGAGMGFGYTF